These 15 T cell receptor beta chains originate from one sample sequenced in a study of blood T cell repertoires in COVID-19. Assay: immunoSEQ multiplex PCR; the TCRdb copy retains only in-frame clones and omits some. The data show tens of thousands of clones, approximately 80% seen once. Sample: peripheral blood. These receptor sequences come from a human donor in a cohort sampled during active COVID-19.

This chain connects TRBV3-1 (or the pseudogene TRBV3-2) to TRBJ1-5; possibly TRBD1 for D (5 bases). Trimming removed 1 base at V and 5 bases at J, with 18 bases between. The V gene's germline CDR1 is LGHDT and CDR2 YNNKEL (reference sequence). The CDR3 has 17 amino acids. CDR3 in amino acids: CASSQGLRQNAYQPQHF. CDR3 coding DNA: TGTGCCAGCAGCCAAGGCCTCAGACAGAATGCATATCAGCCCCAGCATTTT.

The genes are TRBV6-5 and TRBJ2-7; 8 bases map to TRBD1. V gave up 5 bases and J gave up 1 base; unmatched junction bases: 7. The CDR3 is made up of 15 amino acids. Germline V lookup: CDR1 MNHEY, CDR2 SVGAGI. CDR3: CASSTQGARSYEQYF. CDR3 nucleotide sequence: TGTGCCAGCAGTACCCAGGGGGCGCGGTCCTACGAGCAGTACTTC.

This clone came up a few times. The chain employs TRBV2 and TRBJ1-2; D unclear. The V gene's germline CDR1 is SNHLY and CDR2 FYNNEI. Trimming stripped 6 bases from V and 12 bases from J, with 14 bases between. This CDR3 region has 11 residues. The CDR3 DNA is TGTGCCAGCAGCGATCGGTACAGTAACACCTTC. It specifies CASSDRYSNTF.

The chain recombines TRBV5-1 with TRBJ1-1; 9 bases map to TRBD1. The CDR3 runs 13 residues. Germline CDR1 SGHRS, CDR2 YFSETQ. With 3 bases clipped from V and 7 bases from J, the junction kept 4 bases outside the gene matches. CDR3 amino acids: CASSYTGGDEAFF. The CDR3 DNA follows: TGCGCCAGCAGCTACACAGGGGGCGATGAAGCTTTCTTT.

The CDR3 is CAIRDIYYGYTF. The CDR3 DNA is TGTGCCATCAGGGACATTTACTATGGCTACACCTTC. This chain joins TRBV10-3 and TRBJ1-2; possible D gene TRBD1, 5 bases. CDR1 and CDR2 (germline): ENHRY, SYGVKD. V shed 6 bases and J shed 3 bases, with 8 bases lying between them. The CDR3 sequence is 12 residues long.

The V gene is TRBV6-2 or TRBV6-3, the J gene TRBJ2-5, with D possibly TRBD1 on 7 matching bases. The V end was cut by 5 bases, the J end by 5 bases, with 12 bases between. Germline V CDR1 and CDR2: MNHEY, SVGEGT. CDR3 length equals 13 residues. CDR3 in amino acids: CASSQGGPETQYF. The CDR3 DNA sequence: TGTGCCAGCAGTCAGGGGGGTCCGGAGACCCAGTACTTC.

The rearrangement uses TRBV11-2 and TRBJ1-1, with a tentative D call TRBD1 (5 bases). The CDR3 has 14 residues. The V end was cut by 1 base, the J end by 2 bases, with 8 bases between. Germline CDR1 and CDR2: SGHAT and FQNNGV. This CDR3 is CASSLAGHNTEAFF. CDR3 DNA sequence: TGTGCCAGCAGCTTAGCCGGACATAACACTGAAGCTTTCTTT. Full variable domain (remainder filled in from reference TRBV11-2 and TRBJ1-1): EAGVAQSPRYKIIEKRQSVAFWCNPISGHATLYWYQQILGQGPKLLIQFQNNGVVDDSQLPKDRFSAERLKGVDSTLKIQPAKLEDSAVYLCASSLAGHNTEAFFGQGTRLTVV.

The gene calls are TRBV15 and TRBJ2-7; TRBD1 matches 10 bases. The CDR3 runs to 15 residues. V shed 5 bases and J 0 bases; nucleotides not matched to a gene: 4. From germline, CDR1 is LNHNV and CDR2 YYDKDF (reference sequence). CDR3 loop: CATSPGQGLSYEQYF. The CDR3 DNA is TGTGCCACCAGCCCGGGACAGGGGCTCTCCTACGAGCAGTACTTC.

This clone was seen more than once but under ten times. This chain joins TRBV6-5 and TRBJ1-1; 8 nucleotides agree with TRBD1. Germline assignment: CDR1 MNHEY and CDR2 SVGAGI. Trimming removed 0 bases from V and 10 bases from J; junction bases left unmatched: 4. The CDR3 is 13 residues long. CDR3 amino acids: CASSYSSDRGAFF. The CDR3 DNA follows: TGTGCCAGCAGTTACTCTTCAGACAGGGGAGCTTTCTTT.

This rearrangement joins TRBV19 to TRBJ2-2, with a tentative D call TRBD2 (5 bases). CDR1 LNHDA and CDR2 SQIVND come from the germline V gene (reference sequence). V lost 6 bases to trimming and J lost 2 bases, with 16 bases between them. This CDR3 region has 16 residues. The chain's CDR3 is CASSRGLNINTGELFF. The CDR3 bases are TGTGCCAGTAGCCGAGGGTTGAATATCAACACCGGGGAGCTGTTTTTT.

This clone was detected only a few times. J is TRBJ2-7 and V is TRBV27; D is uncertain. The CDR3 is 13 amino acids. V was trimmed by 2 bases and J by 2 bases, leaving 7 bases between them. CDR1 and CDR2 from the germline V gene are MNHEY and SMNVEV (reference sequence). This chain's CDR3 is CASSLAQAYEQYF. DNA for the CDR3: TGTGCCAGCAGTTTAGCGCAAGCCTACGAGCAGTACTTC.

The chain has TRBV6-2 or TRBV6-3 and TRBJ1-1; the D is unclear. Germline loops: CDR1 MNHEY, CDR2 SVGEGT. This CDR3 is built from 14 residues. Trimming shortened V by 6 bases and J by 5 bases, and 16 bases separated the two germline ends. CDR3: CASSSEIRGTEAFF. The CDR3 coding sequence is TGTGCCAGCAGCTCTGAGATCCGAGGGACTGAAGCTTTCTTT.

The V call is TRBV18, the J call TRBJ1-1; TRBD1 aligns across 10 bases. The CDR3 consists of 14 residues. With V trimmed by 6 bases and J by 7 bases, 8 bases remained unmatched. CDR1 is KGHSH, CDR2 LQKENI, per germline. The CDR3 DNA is TGTGCCAGCTCGTCCGGGACAGGGGACGTTGAAGCTTTCTTT. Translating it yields CASSSGTGDVEAFF.

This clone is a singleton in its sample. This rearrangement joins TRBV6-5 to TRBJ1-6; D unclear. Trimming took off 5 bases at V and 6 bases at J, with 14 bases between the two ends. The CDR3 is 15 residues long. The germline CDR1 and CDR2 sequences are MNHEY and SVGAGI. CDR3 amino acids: CASSTRALVNSPLHF. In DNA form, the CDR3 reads TGTGCCAGCAGTACGCGGGCTCTGGTTAATTCACCCCTCCACTTT.

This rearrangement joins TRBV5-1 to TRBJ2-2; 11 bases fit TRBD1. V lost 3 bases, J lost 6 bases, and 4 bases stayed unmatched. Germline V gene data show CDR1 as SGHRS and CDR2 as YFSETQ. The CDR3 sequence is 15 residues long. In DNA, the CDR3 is TGCGCCAGCAGCTCTGGACAGGGGGCATCCGGGGAGCTGTTTTTT. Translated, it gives CASSSGQGASGELFF.